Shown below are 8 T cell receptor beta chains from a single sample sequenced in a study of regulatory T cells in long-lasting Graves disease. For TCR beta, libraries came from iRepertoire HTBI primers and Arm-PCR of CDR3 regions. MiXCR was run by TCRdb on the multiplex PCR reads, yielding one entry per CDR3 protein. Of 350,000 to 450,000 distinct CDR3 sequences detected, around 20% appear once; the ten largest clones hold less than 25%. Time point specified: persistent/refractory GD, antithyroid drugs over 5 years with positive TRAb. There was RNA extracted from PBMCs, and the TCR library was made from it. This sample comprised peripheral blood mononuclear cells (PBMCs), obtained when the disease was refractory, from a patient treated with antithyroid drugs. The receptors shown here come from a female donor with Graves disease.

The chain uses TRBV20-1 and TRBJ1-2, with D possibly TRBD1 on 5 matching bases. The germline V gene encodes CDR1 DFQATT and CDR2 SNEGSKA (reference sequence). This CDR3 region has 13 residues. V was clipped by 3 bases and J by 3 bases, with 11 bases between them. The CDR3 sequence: CSARGQNDYGYTF. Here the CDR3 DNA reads TGCAGTGCTAGGGGGCAGAACGACTATGGCTACACCTTC.

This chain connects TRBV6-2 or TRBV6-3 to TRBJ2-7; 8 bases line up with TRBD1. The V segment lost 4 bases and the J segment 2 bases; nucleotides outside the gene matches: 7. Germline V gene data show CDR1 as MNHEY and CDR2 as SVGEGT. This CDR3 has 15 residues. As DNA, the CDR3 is TGTGCCAGCAGTTCGGGACAGGCCCAGGCCTACGAGCAGTACTTC. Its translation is CASSSGQAQAYEQYF.

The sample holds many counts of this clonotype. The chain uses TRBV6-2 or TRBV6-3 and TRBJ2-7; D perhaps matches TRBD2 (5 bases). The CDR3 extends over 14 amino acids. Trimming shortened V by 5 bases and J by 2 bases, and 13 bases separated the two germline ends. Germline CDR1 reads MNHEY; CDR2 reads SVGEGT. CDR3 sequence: CASSNPGVPYEQYF. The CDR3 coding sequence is TGTGCCAGCAGTAACCCCGGGGTGCCCTACGAGCAGTACTTC.

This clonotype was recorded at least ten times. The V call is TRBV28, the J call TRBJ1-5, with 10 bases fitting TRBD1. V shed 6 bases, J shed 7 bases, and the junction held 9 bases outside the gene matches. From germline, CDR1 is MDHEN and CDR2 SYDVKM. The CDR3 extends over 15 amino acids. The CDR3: CASRTWGQGRQPQHF. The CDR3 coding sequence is TGTGCCAGCAGGACCTGGGGACAGGGGAGGCAGCCCCAGCATTTT.

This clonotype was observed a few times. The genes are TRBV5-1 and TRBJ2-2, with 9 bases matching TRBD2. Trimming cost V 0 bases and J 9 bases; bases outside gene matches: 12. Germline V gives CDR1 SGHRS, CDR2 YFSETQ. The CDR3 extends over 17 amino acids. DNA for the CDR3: TGCGCCAGCAGCTTGGATCTAGCGGGACCCCTTGGCCGGGAGCTGTTTTTT. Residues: CASSLDLAGPLGRELFF.

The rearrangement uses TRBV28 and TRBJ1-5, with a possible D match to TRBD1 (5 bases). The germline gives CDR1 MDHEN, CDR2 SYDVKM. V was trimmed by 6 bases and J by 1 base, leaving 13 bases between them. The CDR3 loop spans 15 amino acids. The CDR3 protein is CASSPLGGSNQPQHF. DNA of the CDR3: TGTGCCAGCAGCCCGTTGGGGGGGAGCAATCAGCCCCAGCATTTT. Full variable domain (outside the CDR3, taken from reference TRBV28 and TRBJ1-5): DVKVTQSSRYLVKRTGEKVFLECVQDMDHENMFWYRQDPGLGLRLIYFSYDVKMKEKGDIPEGYSVSREKKERFSLILESASTNQTSMYLCASSPLGGSNQPQHFGDGTRLSIL.

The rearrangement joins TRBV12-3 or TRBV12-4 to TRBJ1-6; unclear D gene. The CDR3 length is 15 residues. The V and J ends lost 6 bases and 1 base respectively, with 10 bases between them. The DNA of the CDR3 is TGTGCCAGCAGCGCCACCTCGTCCTATAATTCACCCCTCCACTTT. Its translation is CASSATSSYNSPLHF.

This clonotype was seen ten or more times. The CDR3 protein is CASSLANTNQETQYF. CDR3 nucleotide sequence: TGTGCCAGCAGCTTAGCGAACACGAACCAAGAGACCCAGTACTTC. The chain combines TRBV7-2 with TRBJ2-5, with no clear D. CDR3 length: 15 amino acids. The germline V gene encodes CDR1 SGHTA and CDR2 FQGNSA. V lost 0 bases and J 0 bases, leaving 8 bases between the germline ends.